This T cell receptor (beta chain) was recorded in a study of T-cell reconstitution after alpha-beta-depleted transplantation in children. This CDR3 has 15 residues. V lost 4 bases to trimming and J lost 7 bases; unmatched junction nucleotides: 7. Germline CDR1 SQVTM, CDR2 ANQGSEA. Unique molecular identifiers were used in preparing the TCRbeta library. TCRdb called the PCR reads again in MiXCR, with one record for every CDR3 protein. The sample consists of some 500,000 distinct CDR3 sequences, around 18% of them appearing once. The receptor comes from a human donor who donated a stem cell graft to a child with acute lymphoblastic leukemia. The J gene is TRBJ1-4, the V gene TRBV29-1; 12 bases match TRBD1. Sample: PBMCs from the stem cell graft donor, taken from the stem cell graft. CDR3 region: CSVALGQGAGEKLFF. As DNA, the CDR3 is TGCAGCGTTGCACTGGGACAGGGGGCCGGTGAAAAACTGTTTTTT. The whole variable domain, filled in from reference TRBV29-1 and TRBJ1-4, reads SAVISQKPSRDICQRGTSLTIQCQVDSQVTMMFWYRQQPGQSLTLIATANQGSEATYESGFVIDKFPISRPNLTFSTLTVSNMSPEDSSIYLCSVALGQGAGEKLFFGSGTQLSVL.